This T cell receptor beta chain was observed in a study of response to subunit inactivated influenza vaccine. Notes on the study in general: With each seasonal influenza vaccination, the authors suggested, few new T cells are recruited.

A remark on this clonotype: The antigen is not known.

The length of the CDR3 is 16 residues. Germline lookup yields CDR1 SGHRS and CDR2 YFSETQ. The ends were cut back, 4 bases at V and 5 bases at J, with 18 bases in the middle. TCRdb analysed the RT-PCR reads with MiXCR anew, one entry per CDR3 protein. There are around 300,000 distinct CDR3 sequences in the sample; approximately 21% occur only once, and around a tenth lies in the top ten. The clonotype was recovered from a man between 45 and 75 years old who received an inactivated influenza vaccine. The sample consisted of PBMCs from blood, taken about 20 months after vaccination. This chain links TRBV5-1 with TRBJ1-4, with D perhaps TRBD1 (6 bases). In DNA form, the CDR3 reads TGCGCCAGCAGCCCCCTACTGGACAGCAGAAATGAAAAACTGTTTTTT. Residues: CASSPLLDSRNEKLFF. The full variable domain, its missing parts supplied by reference TRBV5-1 and TRBJ1-4, is KAGVTQTPRYLIKTRGQQVTLSCSPISGHRSVSWYQQTPGQGLQFLFEYFSETQRNKGNFPGRFSGRQFSNSRSEMNVSTLELGDSALYLCASSPLLDSRNEKLFFGSGTQLSVL.